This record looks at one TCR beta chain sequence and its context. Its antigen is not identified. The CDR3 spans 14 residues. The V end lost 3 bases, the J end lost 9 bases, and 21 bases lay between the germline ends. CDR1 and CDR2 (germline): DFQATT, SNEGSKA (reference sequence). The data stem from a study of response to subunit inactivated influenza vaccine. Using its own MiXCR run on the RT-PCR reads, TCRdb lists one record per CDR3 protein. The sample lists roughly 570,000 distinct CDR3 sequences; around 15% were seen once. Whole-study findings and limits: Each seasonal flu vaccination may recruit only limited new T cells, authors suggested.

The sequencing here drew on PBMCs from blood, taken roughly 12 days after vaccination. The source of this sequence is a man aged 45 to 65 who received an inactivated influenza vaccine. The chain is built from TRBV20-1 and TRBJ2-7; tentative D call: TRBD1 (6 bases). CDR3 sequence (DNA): TGCAGTGCTAGGGATCTAGGGGGACGAGACGGGCAGTACTTC. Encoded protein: CSARDLGGRDGQYF.